This note documents a single T cell receptor beta chain sequence. Its antigen is still unknown. Researchers report immunoSEQ v3.0 was run at survey level. The data were produced by immunoSEQ multiplex PCR, yet TCRdb's version contains in-frame clones alone and is incomplete. The table shows 35,000 to 45,000 clones, with about 80% occurring only once. Germline V CDR1 and CDR2: SGHRS, YFSETQ. After removal of 4 bases from V and 4 bases from J, the junction contained 18 bases not matched to a gene. The CDR3 consists of 19 residues. This entry is derived from a study of long-term antiretroviral therapy in people with HIV. General study points: The blood, collected between 2004 and 2017, was possibly taken under older ART regimens. Increased diversity was seen after ART, yet it remained lower than in transplant donor controls.

This TCR was sampled from a man younger than 40 with HIV. The chain recombines TRBV5-1 with TRBJ2-7; TRBD2 matches 12 bases. Here the sequenced sample was unsorted PBMCs, taken 3.4 years after starting antiretroviral therapy. The CDR3 loop reads CASSIKARTSGTKNYEQYF. CDR3 DNA: TGCGCCAGCAGCATAAAAGCCAGGACTAGCGGGACCAAGAATTACGAGCAGTACTTC.